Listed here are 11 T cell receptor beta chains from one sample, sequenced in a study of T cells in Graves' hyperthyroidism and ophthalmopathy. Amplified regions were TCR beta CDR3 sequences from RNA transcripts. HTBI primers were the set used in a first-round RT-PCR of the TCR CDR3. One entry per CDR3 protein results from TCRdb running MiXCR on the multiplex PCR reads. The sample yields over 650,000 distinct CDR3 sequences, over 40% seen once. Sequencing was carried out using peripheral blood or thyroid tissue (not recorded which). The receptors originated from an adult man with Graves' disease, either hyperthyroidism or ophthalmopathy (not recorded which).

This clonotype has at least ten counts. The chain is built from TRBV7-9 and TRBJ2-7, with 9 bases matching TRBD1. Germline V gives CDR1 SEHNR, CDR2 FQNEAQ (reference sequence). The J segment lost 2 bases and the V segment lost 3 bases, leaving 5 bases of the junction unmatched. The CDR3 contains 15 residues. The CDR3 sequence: CASSFRDRVPYEQYF. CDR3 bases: TGTGCCAGCAGCTTCCGGGACAGGGTGCCCTACGAGCAGTACTTC.

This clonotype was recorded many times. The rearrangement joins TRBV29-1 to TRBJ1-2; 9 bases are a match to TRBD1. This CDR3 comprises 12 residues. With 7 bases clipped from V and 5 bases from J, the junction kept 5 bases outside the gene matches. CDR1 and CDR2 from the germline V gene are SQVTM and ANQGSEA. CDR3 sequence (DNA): TGCAGCGCTAAGACAGGGGGTTATGGCTACACCTTC. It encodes CSAKTGGYGYTF.

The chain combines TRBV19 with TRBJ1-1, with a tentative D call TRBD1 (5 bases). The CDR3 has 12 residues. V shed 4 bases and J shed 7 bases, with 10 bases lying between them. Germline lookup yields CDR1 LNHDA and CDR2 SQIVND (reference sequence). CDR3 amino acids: CASSRGASEAFF. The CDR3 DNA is TGTGCCAGTAGTAGAGGGGCCAGTGAAGCTTTCTTT. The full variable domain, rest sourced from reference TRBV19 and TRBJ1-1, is DGGITQSPKYLFRKEGQNVTLSCEQNLNHDAMYWYRQDPGQGLRLIYYSQIVNDFQKGDIAEGYSVSREKKESFPLTVTSAQKNPTAFYLCASSRGASEAFFGQGTRLTVV.

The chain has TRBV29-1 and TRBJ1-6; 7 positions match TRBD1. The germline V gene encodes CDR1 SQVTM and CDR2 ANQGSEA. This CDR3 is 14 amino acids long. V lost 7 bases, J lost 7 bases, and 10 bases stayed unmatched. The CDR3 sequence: CSGQGGTENSPLHF. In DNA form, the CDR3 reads TGCAGCGGGCAGGGAGGGACAGAGAATTCACCCCTCCACTTT.

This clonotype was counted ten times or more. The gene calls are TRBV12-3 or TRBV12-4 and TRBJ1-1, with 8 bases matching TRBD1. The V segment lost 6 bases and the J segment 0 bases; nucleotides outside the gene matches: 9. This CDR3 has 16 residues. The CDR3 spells CASRKPGQAMNTEAFF. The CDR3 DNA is TGTGCCAGCAGGAAACCGGGACAGGCGATGAACACTGAAGCTTTCTTT.

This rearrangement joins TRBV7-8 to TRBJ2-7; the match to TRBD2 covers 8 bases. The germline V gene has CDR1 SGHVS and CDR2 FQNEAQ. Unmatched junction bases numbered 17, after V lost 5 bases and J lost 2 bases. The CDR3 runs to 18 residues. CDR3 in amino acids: CASSRLGTNTGRAYEQYF. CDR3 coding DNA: TGTGCCAGCAGCCGTTTAGGGACCAACACCGGGAGGGCCTACGAGCAGTACTTC.

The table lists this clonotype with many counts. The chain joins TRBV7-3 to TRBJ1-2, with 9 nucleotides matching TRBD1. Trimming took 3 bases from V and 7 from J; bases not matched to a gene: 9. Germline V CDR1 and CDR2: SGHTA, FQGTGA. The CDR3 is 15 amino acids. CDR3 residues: CASSLGAGQGIGYTF. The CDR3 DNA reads TGTGCCAGCAGCTTGGGAGCGGGACAGGGTATTGGCTACACCTTC.

The CDR3 DNA follows: TGTGCCAGCAGTGATGGGGGGGCTGGGGAACAAGAGACCCAGTACTTC. Translated: CASSDGGAGEQETQYF. The chain recombines TRBV2 with TRBJ2-5; D perhaps matches TRBD2 (7 bases). This CDR3 spans 16 amino acids. The germline gives CDR1 SNHLY, CDR2 FYNNEI. The germline V and J ends were trimmed by 3 bases and 2 bases, with 16 bases remaining between them.

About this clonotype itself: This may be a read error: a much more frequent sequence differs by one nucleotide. Written as DNA, the CDR3 is TGTGCCGGAAGGACTAGCGGGGCCCACGAGCAGTACTTC. Translation gives CAGRTSGAHEQYF. The chain links TRBV2 to TRBJ2-7; 12 positions agree with TRBD2. The CDR3 loop spans 13 amino acids. Germline V gene lookup returns CDR1 SNHLY and CDR2 FYNNEI. V was clipped by 11 bases and J by 5 bases; unmatched bases: 7.

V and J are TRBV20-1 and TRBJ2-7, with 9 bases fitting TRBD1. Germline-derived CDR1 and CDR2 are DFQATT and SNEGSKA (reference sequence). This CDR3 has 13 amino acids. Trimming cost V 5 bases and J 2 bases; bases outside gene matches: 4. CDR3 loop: CSARGTGTYEQYF. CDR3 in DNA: TGCAGTGCTCGCGGGACAGGGACCTACGAGCAGTACTTC.

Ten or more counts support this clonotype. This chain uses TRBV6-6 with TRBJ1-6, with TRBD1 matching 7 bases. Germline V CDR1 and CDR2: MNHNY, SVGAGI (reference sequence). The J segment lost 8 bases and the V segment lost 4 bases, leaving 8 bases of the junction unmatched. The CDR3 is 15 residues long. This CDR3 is CASSSSRTGHSPLHF. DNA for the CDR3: TGTGCCAGCAGTTCTTCCCGGACAGGCCATTCACCCCTCCACTTT.